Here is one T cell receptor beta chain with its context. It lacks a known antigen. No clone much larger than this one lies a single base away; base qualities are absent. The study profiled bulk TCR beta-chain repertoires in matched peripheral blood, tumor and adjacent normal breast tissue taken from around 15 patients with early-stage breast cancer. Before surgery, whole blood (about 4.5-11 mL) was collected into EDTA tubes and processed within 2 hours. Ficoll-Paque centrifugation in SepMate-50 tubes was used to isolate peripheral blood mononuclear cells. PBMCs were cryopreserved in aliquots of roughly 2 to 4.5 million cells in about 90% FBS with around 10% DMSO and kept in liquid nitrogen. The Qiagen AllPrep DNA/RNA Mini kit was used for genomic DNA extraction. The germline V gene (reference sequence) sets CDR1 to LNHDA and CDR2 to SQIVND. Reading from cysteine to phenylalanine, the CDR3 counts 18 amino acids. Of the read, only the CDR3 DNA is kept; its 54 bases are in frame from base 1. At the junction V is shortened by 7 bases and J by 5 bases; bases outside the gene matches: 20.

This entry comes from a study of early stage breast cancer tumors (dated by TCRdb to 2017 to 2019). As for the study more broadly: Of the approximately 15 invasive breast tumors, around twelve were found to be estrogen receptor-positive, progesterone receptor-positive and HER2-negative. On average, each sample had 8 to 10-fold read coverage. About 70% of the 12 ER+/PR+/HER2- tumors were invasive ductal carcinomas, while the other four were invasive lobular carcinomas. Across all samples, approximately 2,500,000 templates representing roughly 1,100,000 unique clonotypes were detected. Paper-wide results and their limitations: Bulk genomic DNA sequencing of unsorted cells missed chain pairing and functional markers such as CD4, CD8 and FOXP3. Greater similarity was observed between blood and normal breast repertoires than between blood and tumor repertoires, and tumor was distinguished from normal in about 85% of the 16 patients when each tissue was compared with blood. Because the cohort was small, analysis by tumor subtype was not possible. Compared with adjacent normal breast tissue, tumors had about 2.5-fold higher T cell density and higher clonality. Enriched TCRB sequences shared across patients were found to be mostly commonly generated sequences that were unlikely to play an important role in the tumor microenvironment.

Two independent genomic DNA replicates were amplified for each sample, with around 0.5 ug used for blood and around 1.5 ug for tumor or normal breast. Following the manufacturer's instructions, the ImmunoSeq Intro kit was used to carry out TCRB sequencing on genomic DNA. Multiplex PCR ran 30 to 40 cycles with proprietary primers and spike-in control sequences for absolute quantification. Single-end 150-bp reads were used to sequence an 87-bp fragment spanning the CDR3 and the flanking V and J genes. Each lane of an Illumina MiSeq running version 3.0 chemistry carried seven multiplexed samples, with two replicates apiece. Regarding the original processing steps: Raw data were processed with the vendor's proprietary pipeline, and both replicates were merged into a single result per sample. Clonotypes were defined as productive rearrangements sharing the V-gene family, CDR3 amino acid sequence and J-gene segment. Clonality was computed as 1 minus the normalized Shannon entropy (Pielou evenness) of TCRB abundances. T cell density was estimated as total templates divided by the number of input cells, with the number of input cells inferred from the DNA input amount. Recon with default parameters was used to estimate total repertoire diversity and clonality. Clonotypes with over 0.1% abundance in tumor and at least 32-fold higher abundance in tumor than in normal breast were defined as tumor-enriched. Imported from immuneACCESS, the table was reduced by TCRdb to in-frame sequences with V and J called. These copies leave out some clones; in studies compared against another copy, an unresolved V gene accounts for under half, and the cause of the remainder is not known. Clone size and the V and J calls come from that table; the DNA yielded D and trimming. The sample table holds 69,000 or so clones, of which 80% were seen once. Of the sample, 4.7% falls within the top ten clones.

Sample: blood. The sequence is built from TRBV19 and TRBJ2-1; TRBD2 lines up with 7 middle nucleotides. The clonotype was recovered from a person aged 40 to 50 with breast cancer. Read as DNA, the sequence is TGTGCCAGTAATAAGGGCGGGAGCATTACGATTTCCGACAATGAGCAGTTCTTC. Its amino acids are CASNKGGSITISDNEQFF.